The 28 T cell receptor beta chains below all came from one sample that was sequenced in a study of spatial heterogeneity in lung cancer. Time point indicated: sample taken at primary tumor resection. TCRdb passed the 5' RACE reads through MiXCR, listing each CDR3 protein once. This table has approximately 5,200 distinct CDR3 sequences, 2.5% to 3% appearing once. This sample comprised normal lung tissue next to the tumor, obtained at surgery. Source of these receptors: a male donor with early-stage non-small cell lung cancer.

Within the sample, this clonotype is medium-sized (0.01 to 0.1%). The rearrangement uses TRBV29-1 and TRBJ2-7, with no clear D. This CDR3 is 13 amino acids long. Germline CDR1 reads SQVTM; CDR2 reads ANQGSEA. The V end lost 7 bases, the J end lost 0 bases, and 13 bases lay between the germline ends. The CDR3 region is CSARQSSSYEQYF. Written as DNA, the CDR3 is TGCAGCGCTCGACAATCCAGCTCCTACGAGCAGTACTTC.

This clonotype was counted ten times or more. This chain uses TRBV9 with TRBJ1-3; D is ambiguous. The V end lost 7 bases, the J end lost 4 bases, and 12 bases lay between the germline ends. The length of the CDR3 is 13 residues. The germline gives CDR1 SGDLS, CDR2 YYNGEE. The CDR3 bases are TGTGCCAGCGGAGCAGGTACAGGAAACACCATATATTTT. As protein: CASGAGTGNTIYF.

Within the sample, this clonotype is medium-sized. The chain joins TRBV7-9 to TRBJ2-3, with a weak D call TRBD1 (5 bases). V lost 4 bases, J lost 1 base, and 9 bases lay in between. This CDR3 has 14 amino acids. The germline CDR1 and CDR2 sequences are SEHNR and FQNEAQ (reference sequence). The CDR3 region is CASSSKQGTDTQYF. In nucleotides, the CDR3 is TGTGCCAGCAGCTCGAAACAGGGCACAGATACGCAGTATTTT.

This clonotype was observed many times. This rearrangement joins TRBV20-1 to TRBJ2-7; 11 positions agree with TRBD2. Unmatched junction bases numbered 9, after V lost 3 bases and J lost 2 bases. The CDR3 spans 16 residues. The germline V gene has CDR1 DFQATT and CDR2 SNEGSKA (reference sequence). CDR3 protein: CSARSTSGGLTYEQYF. The CDR3 nucleotides are TGCAGTGCTAGGAGTACTAGCGGGGGTCTCACCTACGAGCAGTACTTC.

By proportion, this clonotype is medium-sized. The chain combines TRBV20-1 with TRBJ2-1; TRBD2 matches at 7 bases. Germline V CDR1 and CDR2: DFQATT, SNEGSKA (reference sequence). This CDR3 spans 13 amino acids. V gave up 8 bases and J gave up 5 bases; unmatched junction bases: 9. The CDR3 nucleotides read TGCAGTACGAGGCGGGGGAGGAACAATGAGCAGTTCTTC. As protein: CSTRRGRNNEQFF.

Judged by abundance, this clonotype is medium-sized (0.01 to 0.1%). The rearrangement uses TRBV5-1 and TRBJ1-6, with 7 bases matching TRBD1. Germline assignment: CDR1 SGHRS and CDR2 YFSETQ. CDR3 size: 13 residues. The junction had 3 bases not matched to a gene; V was cut back by 1 base and J by 11 bases. The CDR3 loop reads CASSLNDRAPLHF. CDR3 nucleotide sequence: TGCGCCAGCAGCTTGAACGACAGGGCACCCCTCCACTTT.

This clonotype was seen at least ten times. V usage is TRBV30 and J usage is TRBJ1-5; 9 bases are shared with TRBD1. The CDR3 has 14 amino acids. Germline-derived CDR1 and CDR2 are GTSNPN and SVGIG (reference sequence). V gave up 3 bases and J gave up 6 bases; unmatched junction bases: 6. As DNA, the CDR3 is TGTGCCTGGAGCCTACAGGGGGCCGGTCAGCCCCAGCATTTT. Residues: CAWSLQGAGQPQHF.

Judged by abundance, this clonotype is medium-sized. V usage is TRBV19 and J usage is TRBJ2-1, with D possibly called TRBD1 or TRBD2 (5 bases each). CDR1 is LNHDA, CDR2 SQIVND, per germline (reference sequence). CDR3 length: 15 amino acids. V lost 5 bases and J 6 bases, leaving 17 bases between the germline ends. CDR3 amino acids: CASSLLGTAVNEQFF. The CDR3 nucleotides are TGTGCCAGTAGTCTCCTTGGGACCGCAGTCAATGAGCAGTTCTTC.

This clonotype is labeled as medium-sized. V gene TRBV11-2 combines with J gene TRBJ2-3; D gene ambiguous. The CDR3 is 13 amino acids. From germline, CDR1 is SGHAT and CDR2 FQNNGV. Trimming pared 0 bases from V and 6 bases from J, leaving 7 bases between. DNA for the CDR3: TGTGCCAGCAGCTTAGATATCGGGGATACGCAGTATTTT. Protein product: CASSLDIGDTQYF.

Comments on this clonotype: This clone may be a read error of a much larger clone one base away. J is TRBJ1-1 and V is TRBV7-2; D ambiguous. V was clipped by 1 base and J by 6 bases, with 9 bases between them. CDR1 is SGHTA, CDR2 FQGNSA, per germline. The CDR3 spans 13 residues. The CDR3 protein is CASSLVPCAEAFF. Written as DNA, the CDR3 is TGTGCCAGCAGCTTAGTTCCATGTGCTGAAGCTTTCTTT.

By its share, this clonotype is medium-sized. V gene TRBV6-5 combines with J gene TRBJ1-6; 7 positions match TRBD1. The CDR3 is made up of 16 amino acids. The J segment lost 9 bases and the V segment lost 0 bases, leaving 8 bases of the junction unmatched. CDR1 and CDR2 (germline): MNHEY, SVGAGI. The CDR3 nucleotides are TGTGCCAGCAGTTACTCGAGACAGGGAGGGGGTTCACCCCTCCACTTT. Translating it yields CASSYSRQGGGSPLHF.

About this clonotype: An end of the junction differs from the germline gene, which may be a read error. The rearrangement uses TRBV20-1 and TRBJ2-1, with a possible D match to TRBD1 (6 bases). The CDR3 has 17 amino acids. Per germline, CDR1 DFQATT and CDR2 SNEGSKA (reference sequence). CDR3: CSARDPGAPRNYNGQFF. The CDR3 bases are TGCAGTGCTAGAGATCCAGGGGCCCCCAGGAACTACAATGGGCAGTTCTTC.

This clonotype was picked up a small number of times. The chain combines TRBV5-8 with TRBJ1-1; no clear D gene. Germline V gives CDR1 SGHTS, CDR2 YDEGEE. CDR3 length equals 10 residues. V was cut by 7 bases and J by 7 bases, with 8 bases left in between. The CDR3 here is CASGNIEAFF. The CDR3 DNA follows: TGTGCCAGCGGGAATATTGAAGCTTTCTTT.

This clonotype was counted ten times or more. The chain links TRBV19 to TRBJ2-3, with D possibly TRBD1 on 5 matching bases. V was cut by 5 bases and J by 4 bases, with 10 bases left in between. The CDR3 spans 13 residues. Germline-derived CDR1 and CDR2 are LNHDA and SQIVND (reference sequence). CDR3 nucleotide sequence: TGTGCCAGTAGTTTGGGGCTCGCAGATACGCAGTATTTT. Its protein is CASSLGLADTQYF.

This clonotype was seen at least ten times. The rearrangement links TRBV10-3 to TRBJ2-1, with D tentatively TRBD2 (5 bases). The V end was cut by 6 bases, the J end by 4 bases, with 7 bases between. The CDR3 covers 12 residues. Germline CDR1 reads ENHRY; CDR2 reads SYGVKD. CDR3 sequence reads: CAIRSGYNEQFF. CDR3 DNA: TGTGCCATCAGAAGCGGATACAATGAGCAGTTCTTC.

At least ten counts were recorded for this clonotype. The genes are TRBV3-1 and TRBJ2-5; TRBD1 or TRBD2 may be the D gene (5 bases each). CDR1 is LGHDT, CDR2 YNNKEL, per germline (reference sequence). Trimming pared 3 bases from V and 7 bases from J, leaving 12 bases between. This CDR3 spans 13 amino acids. The chain's CDR3 is CASSQGPRGTQYF. Here the CDR3 DNA reads TGTGCCAGCAGCCAGGGACCTCGAGGGACCCAGTACTTC.

This clonotype was found many times. This chain connects TRBV20-1 to TRBJ2-3; 13 bases fit TRBD2. CDR1 is DFQATT and CDR2 is SNEGSKA in the germline V gene (reference sequence). The CDR3 totals 19 residues. V lost 0 bases to trimming and J lost 1 base; unmatched junction nucleotides: 10. CDR3 in DNA: TGCAGTGCTAGAGATAAGGCCATGGGACTAGCGGGGCGCACAGATACGCAGTATTTT. It encodes CSARDKAMGLAGRTDTQYF.

By share of the sample, this clonotype is medium-sized. The rearrangement joins TRBV7-8 to TRBJ1-1; D is uncertain. V was pared by 2 bases and J by 1 base, with 8 bases between. CDR3 length equals 14 residues. Germline V gives CDR1 SGHVS, CDR2 FQNEAQ. Here the CDR3 reads CASSLFYPNTEAFF. The CDR3 DNA reads as TGTGCCAGCAGCTTATTTTATCCGAACACTGAAGCTTTCTTT.

This clonotype is medium-sized. A read error may be the cause here, since a much bigger clone is one base away. The V call is TRBV30, the J call TRBJ1-2, with 7 bases lining up with TRBD1. The CDR3 is 14 amino acids. The V gene's germline CDR1 is GTSNPN and CDR2 SVGIG (reference sequence). CDR3 DNA: TGTGCCTGGATCCCAGGGGGGCTTGGCTATGGCTACAACTTC. Translation: CAWIPGGLGYGYNF.

This clonotype was counted at least ten times. The chain carries TRBV18 and TRBJ2-3; D not certain. Germline CDR1 is KGHSH and CDR2 is LQKENI. The CDR3 sequence is 13 residues long. The V end was cut by 6 bases, the J end by 0 bases, with 7 bases between. The CDR3 loop reads CASSPDSTDTQYF. CDR3 DNA sequence: TGTGCCAGCTCCCCAGACAGCACAGATACGCAGTATTTT. The whole variable domain, filled in from reference TRBV18 and TRBJ2-3, reads NAGVMQNPRHLVRRRGQEARLRCSPMKGHSHVYWYRQLPEEGLKFMVYLQKENIIDESGMPKERFSAEFPKEGPSILRIQQVVRGDSAAYFCASSPDSTDTQYFGPGTRLTVL.

At least ten counts were recorded for this clonotype. The genes are TRBV20-1 and TRBJ2-3; 11 bases map to TRBD2. The CDR3 is 15 residues long. J was trimmed by 2 bases and V by 5 bases; bases with no gene match: 6. The germline V gene has CDR1 DFQATT and CDR2 SNEGSKA (reference sequence). The CDR3 loop is CSASLAGGITDTQYF. CDR3 DNA sequence: TGCAGTGCTTCCCTAGCGGGGGGAATCACAGATACGCAGTATTTT.

This clonotype was recorded at least ten times. This rearrangement joins TRBV5-1 to TRBJ2-7; D might be TRBD1 or TRBD2, each matching 5 bases. CDR3 size: 14 residues. Per the germline V gene, CDR1 is SGHRS and CDR2 is YFSETQ. V was shortened by 5 bases and J by 3 bases, with 15 bases between the two germline ends. The CDR3 sequence: CASSPLRGVYEQYF. As DNA, the CDR3 is TGCGCCAGCAGTCCCCTGAGGGGCGTCTACGAGCAGTACTTC.

This clonotype qualifies as medium-sized. This chain connects TRBV6-1 to TRBJ1-2; unclear D gene. CDR3 length equals 14 residues. The V end was cut by 1 base, the J end by 3 bases, with 9 bases between. Germline-derived CDR1 and CDR2 are MNHNS and SASEGT. The CDR3 spells CASSEVRSDYGYTF. As DNA, the CDR3 is TGTGCCAGCAGTGAAGTTCGCTCGGACTATGGCTACACCTTC.

In its sample, this clonotype was seen many times. This rearrangement joins TRBV18 to TRBJ2-3; D gene unclear. This CDR3 has 11 amino acids. Trimming shortened V by 3 bases and J by 4 bases, and 2 bases separated the two germline ends. In germline, CDR1 is KGHSH, CDR2 LQKENI. This chain's CDR3 is CASSPSDTQYF. The CDR3 DNA follows: TGTGCCAGCTCACCCTCAGATACGCAGTATTTT.

This clonotype was counted between two and nine times. This may come from a read error, since a much larger clone is one base off. The V call is TRBV2, the J call TRBJ2-1; TRBD2 aligns across 15 bases. CDR1 is SNHLY and CDR2 is FYNNEI in the germline V gene. The CDR3 sequence is 17 residues long. The trim removed 6 bases at V and 10 bases at J, leaving 13 bases unmatched. CDR3 region: CASRRTSGGAGGGEQFF. In DNA form, the CDR3 reads TGTGCCAGCAGGCGGACTAGCGGGGGGGCGGGTGGAGGAGAGCAGTTCTTC.

In its sample, this clonotype was seen many times. The chain combines TRBV7-2 with TRBJ1-1; D call uncertain. The CDR3 extends over 13 amino acids. V was pared by 1 base and J by 6 bases, with 9 bases between. Germline CDR1 SGHTA, CDR2 FQGNSA. Here the CDR3 reads CASSLVPFAEAFF. Here the CDR3 DNA reads TGTGCCAGCAGCTTAGTTCCATTTGCTGAAGCTTTCTTT.

Within the sample, this clonotype is medium-sized. The V gene is TRBV19, the J gene TRBJ1-1, with unresolved D. This CDR3 is built from 13 residues. Trimming pared 8 bases from V and 1 base from J, leaving 11 bases between. Per germline, CDR1 LNHDA and CDR2 SQIVND (reference sequence). DNA for the CDR3: TGTGCCAGTGCTGATGGAGGGAACACTGAAGCTTTCTTT. Protein sequence: CASADGGNTEAFF.

A few counts support this clonotype. The gene calls are TRBV7-9 and TRBJ1-2; TRBD1 matches 8 bases. The germline gives CDR1 SEHNR, CDR2 FQNEAQ (reference sequence). J lost 8 bases, V lost 7 bases, and 9 bases had no gene match. The CDR3 covers 13 residues. The CDR3 here is CASTIGQGNGYTF. The CDR3 DNA is TGTGCCAGCACCATAGGACAGGGAAACGGCTACACCTTC.